This TCR beta chain was documented in a study of post-analysis software for immune sequencing data. The study, taken as a whole, reports: Under the F measure, samples that were prepared in one batch clustered strongly together. Elevated frequency relative to controls characterized four or five TRBV segments in patients, TRBV5-6, TRBV5-1 and TRBV20-1 among them.

The V gene's germline CDR1 is SGDLS and CDR2 YYNGEE. The length of the CDR3 is 15 residues. The V and J ends lost 4 bases and 3 bases respectively, with 14 bases between them. Carried by the TCR beta cDNA libraries were unique molecular identifiers. TCRdb re-called the PCR reads with MiXCR, one entry per CDR3 protein. This sample carries about 540,000 distinct CDR3 sequences, around 36% of them seen once, and the ten largest clones take approximately 6%. This clonotype has at least ten counts. Its antigen remains unknown. The receptor comes from a girl aged 2 to 17 with multiple sclerosis. This chain uses TRBV9 with TRBJ2-4; D uncertain. The sequenced sample consisted of blood. This chain's CDR3 is CASSRAWEGKNIQYF. For the CDR3, the DNA is TGTGCCAGCAGCCGAGCGTGGGAAGGCAAAAACATTCAGTACTTC.